This TCR beta chain was recovered during a study of siplizumab effects on memory and regulatory T cells. General study results and limits: There appeared to be greater diversity in naive T cells than in memory cells, and naive T cells seemed major contributors to the alloresponse. In the presence of siplizumab, alloreactive sequences traceable to unstimulated CD4+ memory cells were significantly reduced.

To note about this clone: Its cognate antigen is unknown.

Per sample, 95,000 to 100,000 TCR templates were assayed. The data were produced by immunoSEQ multiplex PCR, yet TCRdb's version contains in-frame clones alone and is incomplete. In the table there are roughly 62,000 clones, 85% to 95% of which are singletons. The receptor comes from a human donor in good health. Sequencing was carried out using CD8+ T cells sorted from blood.

CDR3 bases: TGTGCCAGCAGTTACCGGGAGGGCTACGAGCAGTACTTC. Translating gives CASSYREGYEQYF. The chain recombines TRBV6-5 with TRBJ2-7; 8 bases map to TRBD2. This CDR3 spans 13 amino acids. The germline gives CDR1 MNHEY, CDR2 SVGAGI. V gave up 2 bases and J gave up 3 bases; unmatched junction bases: 0.